The following is a T cell receptor (beta chain) sequence with its context. What it binds is unknown. The CDR3 runs 17 residues. The germline V gene has CDR1 MNHEY and CDR2 SVGAGI. J gave up 4 bases and V 0 bases, and 9 bases lay outside the gene matches. The data were taken from a study of T cells after yellow fever vaccination. TCRdb analysed the 5' RACE reads with MiXCR anew, one entry per CDR3 protein. The sample carries 200,000 or so distinct CDR3 sequences, about 7% recorded once. Overall study findings and caveats: Primary-vaccination clones mostly resurfaced post-booster (96% CD4, 75% to 90% CD8).

The TCR sequence derives from a man aged 30 to 39 who received the YFV17D yellow fever vaccine. The rearrangement links TRBV6-5 to TRBJ2-1; 7 bases are shared with TRBD2. Sample: CD4+ T cells sorted from PBMCs, taken on the day of the yellow fever booster vaccination. The chain's CDR3 is CASSYSPLAAVYNEQFF. CDR3 DNA: TGTGCCAGCAGTTACTCCCCCCTAGCGGCCGTATACAATGAGCAGTTCTTC.